This TCR beta chain emerged from a study of CD8 T cells in ankylosing spondylitis. The CDR3 covers 13 residues. V was trimmed by 0 bases and J by 8 bases, leaving 13 bases between them. Germline lookup yields CDR1 GTSNPN and CDR2 SVGIG (reference sequence). TCRdb fed the 5' RACE reads into MiXCR, producing one record per CDR3 protein. The repertoire includes approximately 260,000 distinct CDR3 sequences, roughly 8.6% of them detected once, and under 7.5% sits in the top ten. Material for sequencing was blood, either unsorted or a sorted T cell fraction (not recorded which). The V and J genes are TRBV30 and TRBJ1-1; a weak D match, TRBD1 (6 bases). This clonotype was obtained from a male donor with ankylosing spondylitis or in good health (not recorded which). The CDR3 protein is CAWSVGVQGEAFF. The CDR3 DNA reads as TGTGCCTGGAGTGTAGGAGTGCAGGGGGAAGCTTTCTTT. Together with reference TRBV30 and TRBJ1-1, the CDR3 gives the full variable domain: SQTIHQWPATLVQPVGSPLSLECTVEGTSNPNLYWYRQAAGRGLQLLFYSVGIGQISSEVPQNLSASRPQDRQFILSSKKLLLSDSGFYLCAWSVGVQGEAFFGQGTRLTVV.